Each of the 2 T cell receptor beta chains below was sequenced from the same sample in a study of blood T cell repertoires in COVID-19 (TCRdb year 2020). Library creation used the immunoSEQ multiplex PCR assay. Imported from immuneACCESS, the table was reduced by TCRdb to in-frame sequences with V and J called. These copies leave out some clones; in studies compared against another copy, an unresolved V gene accounts for under half, and the cause of the remainder is not known. The sample contains 200,000 or so clones, roughly four fifths of them found a single time. The ten largest clonotypes hold more than 10% of the sample. The specimen was peripheral blood. The receptors shown here come from an elderly woman with COVID-19, enrolled during active disease.

The chain employs TRBV7-9 and TRBJ1-2; no clear D. V was shortened by 2 bases and J by 4 bases, with 17 bases between the two germline ends. The CDR3 extends over 16 amino acids. CDR1 is SEHNR, CDR2 FQNEAQ, per germline (reference sequence). The CDR3 region is CASSLLGLKRGYGYTF. CDR3 DNA: TGTGCCAGCAGCTTACTAGGCCTCAAAAGAGGCTATGGCTACACCTTC.

This rearrangement joins TRBV9 to TRBJ2-7; D uncertain. With 4 bases removed from V and 7 bases from J, the gap between germline ends came to 12 bases. The germline V gene encodes CDR1 SGDLS and CDR2 YYNGEE. The CDR3 spans 12 residues. CDR3 amino acids: CASSLRTGEQYF. The CDR3 DNA reads as TGTGCCAGCAGCCTCCGAACCGGGGAGCAGTACTTC.